A selection of T cell receptor beta chains follows, all from one sample in a study of OX40 agonist ivuxolimab in advanced cancers. Profiling relied on immunoSEQ multiplex PCR, and the TCRdb table lists in-frame clones only, not all of them. The sample includes 64,000 or so clones, roughly 80% of them seen just once. The starting material was CD4+ or CD8+ T cells sorted from blood, obtained in a trial of the OX40 agonist ivuxolimab. Receptors originate from an adult with an advanced solid tumor such as melanoma, head and neck, liver or kidney cancer. Each CDR3 is given with its conserved first and last residue.

CDR3 length	V gene	J gene	CDR3 protein
13	TRBV5-4	TRBJ2-1	CASSKDRRNEQFF
13	TRBV5-6	TRBJ1-4	CASSTGINEKLFF
13	TRBV7-9	TRBJ2-1	CASSLEPGTGVFF
16	TRBV19	TRBJ1-5	CASSPTQGHSNQPQHF
15	TRBV6-6	TRBJ2-5	CASSYSGTLQETQYF
15	TRBV11-3	TRBJ2-5	CASSLGMGQTETQYF
15	TRBV6-5	TRBJ1-2	CASSYSRDPNYGYTF
13	TRBV19	TRBJ1-5	CASSAWSNQPQHF
13	TRBV5-1	TRBJ2-7	CASKPGTSYEQYF
14	TRBV19	TRBJ1-1	CASTGELGSTEAFF
18	TRBV2	TRBJ2-3	CASSEAPPRGGRSDTQYF
17	TRBV10-3	TRBJ2-5	CAISESTQFQVQETQYF
13	TRBV11-2	TRBJ2-7	CASSLGPFYEQYF
15	TRBV10-3	TRBJ2-7	CATTGSWGPSYEQYF
15	TRBV5-6	TRBJ1-5	CASSSRSRVGQPQHF
14	TRBV2	TRBJ2-5	CASSEMGLQETQYF
14	TRBV7-6	TRBJ2-7	CASSLQGGGYEQYF
17	TRBV11-2	TRBJ2-5	CASSLEGGLAGIETQYF
16	TRBV6-1	TRBJ1-3	CASSGLTGGSGNTIYF
15	TRBV2	TRBJ2-3	CASSERTGFTDTQYF
13	TRBV21-1	TRBJ2-7	CAKRTSGKREQYF
13	TRBV6-5	TRBJ1-6	CASSYTRDSPLHF
17	TRBV10-3	TRBJ1-3	CAISESGQVLSGNTIYF
13	TRBV10-3	TRBJ1-1	CATLGRMNTEAFF
14	TRBV11-2	TRBJ1-1	CASSLESVDTEAFF
19	TRBV5-4	TRBJ2-3	CASSWITGTSGSTTDTQYF
15	TRBV18	TRBJ2-1	CASSPLEGTLNEQFF
12	TRBV2	TRBJ1-2	CASSDLAGGYTF
13	TRBV5-1	TRBJ1-1	CASSLRRNTEAFF
14	TRBV2	TRBJ1-1	CASTNYGMNTEAFF
18	TRBV7-2	TRBJ2-3	CASSPGTSGIRRTDTQYF
18	TRBV7-3	TRBJ2-1	CASSFAGPHGNIDNEQFF
14	TRBV5-1	TRBJ2-1	CASSFQTSHNEQFF
15	TRBV5-1	TRBJ1-2	CASSLAQGANYGYTF
15	TRBV5-4	TRBJ1-1	CASSGATGAGTEAFF
15	TRBV6-5	TRBJ2-1	CASSQPGHIANEQFF
12	TRBV19	TRBJ1-1	CATFDSYTEAFF
16	TRBV15	TRBJ2-3	CATSRDIEPTTDTQYF
13	TRBV11-3	TRBJ2-2	CASSSVITGELFF
16	TRBV7-6	TRBJ2-1	CASSLTGGLLDNEQFF
13	TRBV19	TRBJ2-3	CASSIAFTDTQYF
14	TRBV19	TRBJ1-6	CASRLNRGRSPLHF
13	TRBV19	TRBJ2-7	CASSGTDSYEQYF
17	TRBV7-2	TRBJ2-3	CASSAHLVSGGRDTQYF
16	TRBV18	TRBJ2-7	CASSPPALGSGNEQYF
16	TRBV19	TRBJ2-7	CASSARVRQGKDEQYF
13	TRBV7-9	TRBJ1-5	CASSPQGGQPQHF
15	TRBV5-1	TRBJ2-3	CASSFLESITDTQYF
17	TRBV6-1	TRBJ2-7	CASSESSVGRWAREQYF
14	TRBV19	TRBJ2-7	CASSIAGGAAEQYF
15	TRBV19	TRBJ2-3	CASTDRAGGTDTQYF
16	TRBV2	TRBJ2-7	CASTLIPGPGTNEQYF
14	TRBV7-2	TRBJ1-1	CASSFQAGDTEAFF
14	TRBV6-1	TRBJ1-5	CASSRQYSNQPQHF
14	TRBV5-4	TRBJ1-1	CASSLGESTSWAFF
16	TRBV5-6	TRBJ1-1	CASSLPGQGSYTEAFF
12	TRBV6-1	TRBJ1-6	CASTTGASPLHF
15	TRBV9	TRBJ1-3	CASSTGHREGNTIYF